This is a list of T cell receptor beta chains from one sample in a study of T-cell reconstitution after alpha-beta-depleted transplantation in children. One entry per CDR3 protein results from TCRdb running MiXCR on the PCR reads. The sample yields about 900,000 distinct CDR3 sequences, about 30% seen once. Sequences were derived from PBMCs, mostly from graft donor cells, sampled 360 days after TCRalphabeta/CD19-depleted stem cell transplant. These receptors all come from a boy less than two years old who had a stem cell transplant for SCID, so the T cells may come from the graft donor. Each CDR3 is given without its conserved first and last residue. Fields, in order: V gene, CDR3 protein.

TRBV7-6 ASSYSGADNSPLH
TRBV12-3/TRBV12-4 ASSPLPGQLAKNIQY
TRBV24-1 ATSDRLDREGTDTQY
TRBV6-1 ASSNLGTSGGSTDTQY
TRBV28 ASSKLDTQY
TRBV7-9 ASSLSPWGGENIQY
TRBV2 ASSGTGSGNTIY
TRBV29-1 SAGNGARSTPQY
TRBV4-1 ASSHDRSYEQY
TRBV12-3/TRBV12-4 ASTNQPGQGIDEQF
TRBV12-3/TRBV12-4 ASSLQGLNQPQH
TRBV12-3/TRBV12-4 ASRPFGLAGDWETQY
TRBV30 AWSGGLPDTQY
TRBV11-2 ASSLYGGGRGAKNIQY
TRBV7-3 ASSLSPITNTGELF
TRBV20-1 SADPRRGAGDTQY
TRBV27 ASSFGWTGATDTQY
TRBV30 AWSVFGGDLNIQY
TRBV15 ATTRQGLGNEQF
TRBV10-3 ATGTGGAPTEAF
TRBV20-1 SAIGPGPHNSPLH
TRBV4-1 ASSQVGLGAGELF
TRBV3-1 ASSQGSAWGTEAF
TRBV5-1 ASTRLAGSYEQY
TRBV19 ASSAWILDRQNTEAF
TRBV5-1 ASSPPGLAGGPSDTQY
TRBV20-1 SAGLNTEAF
TRBV7-3 ASSLMGLAGNTDTQY
TRBV20-1 SARGAVAEAF
TRBV29-1 SVGLDRGLGGELF
TRBV11-2 ASSPRAGGPYEQY
TRBV10-3 AIGPRGSYNSPLH
TRBV7-8 ASSPHRDRGEKLF
TRBV4-1 ASSHHGTSGGAKTDTQY
TRBV2 ASSEGGAHSNQPQH
TRBV5-5 ASSSMDRGLYNEQF
TRBV10-2 ASSDVGIAGEETQY
TRBV15 ATSTPEPYEQY
TRBV20-1 SARDNRDGEKLF
TRBV4-3 ASEQNPGGGNEQF
TRBV5-1 ASSIQPGQGVYGYT
TRBV9 ASSVEGGVGQPQH
TRBV4-3 ASSQAGPPSTDTQY
TRBV4-1 ASSQEGQFIVSTDTQY
TRBV18 ASSPQLGQADTQY
TRBV29-1 TARGGGDTQY
TRBV20-1 SATAHSKGSADTQY
TRBV4-3 ASSRSPERSSYNEQF
TRBV2 ASSDTGALTGELF
TRBV2 ASSDRAGSYEQY
TRBV5-1 ASSLGVTANQPQH
TRBV11-2 ASSLRRGGAGELF
TRBV2 ASTLGGDEQY
TRBV15 ATSRDKTGTQY
TRBV12-3/TRBV12-4 ASRTSEVYNEQF
TRBV4-2 ASSQDNGNTGELF